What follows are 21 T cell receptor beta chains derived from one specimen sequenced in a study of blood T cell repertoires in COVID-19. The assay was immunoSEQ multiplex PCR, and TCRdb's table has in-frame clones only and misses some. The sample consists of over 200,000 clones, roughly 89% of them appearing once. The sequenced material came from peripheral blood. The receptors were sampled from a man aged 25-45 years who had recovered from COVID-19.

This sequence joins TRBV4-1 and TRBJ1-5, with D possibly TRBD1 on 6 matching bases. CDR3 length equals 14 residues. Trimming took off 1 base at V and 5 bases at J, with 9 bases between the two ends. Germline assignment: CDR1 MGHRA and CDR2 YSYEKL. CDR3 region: CASSQGDTHQPQHF. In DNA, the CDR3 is TGCGCCAGCAGCCAAGGGGACACCCATCAGCCCCAGCATTTT.

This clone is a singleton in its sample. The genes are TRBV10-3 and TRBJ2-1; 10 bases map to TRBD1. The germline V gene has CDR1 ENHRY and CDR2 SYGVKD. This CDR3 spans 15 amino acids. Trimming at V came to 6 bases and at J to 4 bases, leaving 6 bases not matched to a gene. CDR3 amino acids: CAIRIGTGDYNEQFF. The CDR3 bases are TGTGCCATCAGGATCGGGACAGGGGATTACAATGAGCAGTTCTTC.

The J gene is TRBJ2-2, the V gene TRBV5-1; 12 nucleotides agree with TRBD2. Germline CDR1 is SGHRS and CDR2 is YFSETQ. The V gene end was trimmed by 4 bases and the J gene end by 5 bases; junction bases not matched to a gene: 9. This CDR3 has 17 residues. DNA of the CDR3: TGCGCCAGCAGCCCGTACCCCACTAGCGGGGGGACCGGGGAGCTGTTTTTT. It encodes CASSPYPTSGGTGELFF.

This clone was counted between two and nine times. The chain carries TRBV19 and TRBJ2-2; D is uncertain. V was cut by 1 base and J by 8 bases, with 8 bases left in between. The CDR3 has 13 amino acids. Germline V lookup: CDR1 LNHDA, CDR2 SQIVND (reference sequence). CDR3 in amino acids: CASSIGTTGELFF. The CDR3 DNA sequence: TGTGCCAGTAGTATAGGTACCACTGGGGAGCTGTTTTTT.

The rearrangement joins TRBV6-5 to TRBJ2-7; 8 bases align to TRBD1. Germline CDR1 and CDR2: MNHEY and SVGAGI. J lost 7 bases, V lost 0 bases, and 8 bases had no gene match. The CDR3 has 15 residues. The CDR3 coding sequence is TGTGCCAGCAGTTACTCCGGACAGGGACTGGGGGAGCAGTACTTC. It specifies CASSYSGQGLGEQYF.

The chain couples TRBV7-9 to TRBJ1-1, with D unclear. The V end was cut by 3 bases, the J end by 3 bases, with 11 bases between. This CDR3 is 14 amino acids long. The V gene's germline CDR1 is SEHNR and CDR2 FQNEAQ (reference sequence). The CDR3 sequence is CASSFIEEHTEAFF. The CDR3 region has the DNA TGTGCCAGCAGCTTTATAGAGGAGCACACTGAAGCTTTCTTT. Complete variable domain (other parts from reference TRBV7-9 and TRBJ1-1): DTGVSQNPRHKITKRGQNVTFRCDPISEHNRLYWYRQTLGQGPEFLTYFQNEAQLEKSRLLSDRFSAERPKGSFSTLEIQRTEQGDSAMYLCASSFIEEHTEAFFGQGTRLTVV.

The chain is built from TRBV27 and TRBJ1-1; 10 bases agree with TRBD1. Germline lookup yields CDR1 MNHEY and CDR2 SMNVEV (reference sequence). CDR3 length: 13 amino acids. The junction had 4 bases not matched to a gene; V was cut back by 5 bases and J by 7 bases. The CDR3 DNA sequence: TGTGCCAGCAGTCGCCGGGACAGGGGTGAAGCTTTCTTT. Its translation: CASSRRDRGEAFF.

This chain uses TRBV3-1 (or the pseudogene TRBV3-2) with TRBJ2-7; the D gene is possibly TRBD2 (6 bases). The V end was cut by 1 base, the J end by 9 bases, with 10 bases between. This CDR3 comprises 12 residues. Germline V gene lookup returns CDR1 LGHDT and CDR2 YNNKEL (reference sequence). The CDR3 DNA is TGTGCCAGCAGCCAAGGCGGGGAAGGGCAGTACTTC. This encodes CASSQGGEGQYF.

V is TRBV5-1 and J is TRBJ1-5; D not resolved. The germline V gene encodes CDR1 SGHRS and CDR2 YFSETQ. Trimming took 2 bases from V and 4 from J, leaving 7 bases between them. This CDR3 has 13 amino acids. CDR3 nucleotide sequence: TGCGCCAGCAGCTTCTCCCAGAATCAGCCCCAGCATTTT. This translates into CASSFSQNQPQHF.

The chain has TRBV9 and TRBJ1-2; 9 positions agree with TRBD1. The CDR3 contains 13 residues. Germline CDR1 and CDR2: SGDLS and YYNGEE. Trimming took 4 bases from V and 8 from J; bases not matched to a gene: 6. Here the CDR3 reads CASSPRQGGGYTF. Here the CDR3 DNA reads TGTGCCAGCAGCCCCCGACAGGGGGGAGGCTACACCTTC.

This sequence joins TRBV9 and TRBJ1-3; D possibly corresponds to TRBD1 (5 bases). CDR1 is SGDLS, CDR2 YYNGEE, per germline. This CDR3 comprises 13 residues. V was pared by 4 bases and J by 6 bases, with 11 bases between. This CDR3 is CASSPDTPNTIYF. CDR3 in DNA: TGTGCCAGCAGCCCGGACACGCCAAACACCATATATTTT.

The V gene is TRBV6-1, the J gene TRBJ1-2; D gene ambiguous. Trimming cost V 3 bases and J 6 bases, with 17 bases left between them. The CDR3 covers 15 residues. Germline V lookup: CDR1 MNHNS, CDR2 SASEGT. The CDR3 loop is CASSERFSVSHGYTF. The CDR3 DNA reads TGTGCCAGCAGTGAGCGTTTCTCCGTCTCCCATGGCTACACCTTC.

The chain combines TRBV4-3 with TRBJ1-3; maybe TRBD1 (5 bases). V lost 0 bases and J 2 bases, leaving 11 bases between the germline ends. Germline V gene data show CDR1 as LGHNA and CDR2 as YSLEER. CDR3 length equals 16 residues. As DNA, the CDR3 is TGCGCCAGCAGCCAAGAAATGTTCAGGGCTGGAAACACCATATATTTT. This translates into CASSQEMFRAGNTIYF.

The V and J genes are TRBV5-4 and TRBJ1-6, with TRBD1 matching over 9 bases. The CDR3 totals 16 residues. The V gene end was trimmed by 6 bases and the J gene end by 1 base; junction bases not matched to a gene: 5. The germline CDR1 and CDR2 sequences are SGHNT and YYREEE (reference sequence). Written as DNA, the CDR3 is TGTGCCAGCACCAGGACAGGGGAGTCCTATAATTCACCCCTCCACTTT. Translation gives CASTRTGESYNSPLHF. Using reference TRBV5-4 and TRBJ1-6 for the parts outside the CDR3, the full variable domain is ETGVTQSPTHLIKTRGQQVTLRCSSQSGHNTVSWYQQALGQGPQFIFQYYREEENGRGNFPPRFSGLQFPNYSSELNVNALELDDSALYLCASTRTGESYNSPLHFGNGTRLTVT.

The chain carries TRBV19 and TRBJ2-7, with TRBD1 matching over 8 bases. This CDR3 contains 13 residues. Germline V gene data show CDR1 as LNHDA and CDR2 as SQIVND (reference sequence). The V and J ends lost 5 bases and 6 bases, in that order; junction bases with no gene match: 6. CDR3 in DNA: TGTGCCAGTAGTCAGGGGGCGCCGGCCGAGCAGTACTTC. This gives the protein CASSQGAPAEQYF.

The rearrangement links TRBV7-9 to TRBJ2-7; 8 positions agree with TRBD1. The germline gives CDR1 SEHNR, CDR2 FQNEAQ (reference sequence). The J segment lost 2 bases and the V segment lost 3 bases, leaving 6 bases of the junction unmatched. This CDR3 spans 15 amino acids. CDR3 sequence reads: CASSFPGTGAYEQYF. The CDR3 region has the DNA TGTGCCAGCAGCTTCCCCGGGACAGGAGCCTACGAGCAGTACTTC.

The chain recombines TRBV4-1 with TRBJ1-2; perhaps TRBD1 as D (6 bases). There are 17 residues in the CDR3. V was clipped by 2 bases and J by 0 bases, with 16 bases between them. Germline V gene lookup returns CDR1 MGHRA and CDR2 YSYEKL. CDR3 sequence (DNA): TGCGCCAGCAGCCAATCCGGGGGGCTTACCGCTAACTATGGCTACACCTTC. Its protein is CASSQSGGLTANYGYTF.

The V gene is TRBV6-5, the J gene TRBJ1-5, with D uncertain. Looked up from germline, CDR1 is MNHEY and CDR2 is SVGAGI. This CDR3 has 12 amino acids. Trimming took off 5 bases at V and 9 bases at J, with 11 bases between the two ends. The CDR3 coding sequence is TGTGCCAGCAGTAACCCCAACTGGCCCCAGCATTTT. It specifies CASSNPNWPQHF.

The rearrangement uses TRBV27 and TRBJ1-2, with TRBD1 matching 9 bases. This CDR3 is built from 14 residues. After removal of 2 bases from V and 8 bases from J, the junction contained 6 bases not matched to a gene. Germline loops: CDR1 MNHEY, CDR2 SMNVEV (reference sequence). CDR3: CASSLTPTGGGYTF. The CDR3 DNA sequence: TGTGCCAGCAGTTTAACCCCCACAGGGGGCGGCTACACCTTC.

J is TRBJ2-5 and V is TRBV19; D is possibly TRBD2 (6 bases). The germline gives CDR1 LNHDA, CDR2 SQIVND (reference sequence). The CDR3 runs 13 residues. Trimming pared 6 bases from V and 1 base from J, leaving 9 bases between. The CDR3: CASREGLQETQYF. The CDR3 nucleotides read TGTGCCAGTAGAGAGGGACTCCAAGAGACCCAGTACTTC.

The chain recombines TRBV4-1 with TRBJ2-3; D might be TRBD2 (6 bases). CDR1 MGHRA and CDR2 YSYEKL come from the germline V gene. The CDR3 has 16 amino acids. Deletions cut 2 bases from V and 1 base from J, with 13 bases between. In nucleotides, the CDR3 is TGCGCCAGCAGCCAATTTATAGGAGGGGGCACAGATACGCAGTATTTT. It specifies CASSQFIGGGTDTQYF.